These 14 T cell receptor beta chains share one sample of origin, sequenced in a study of shared clonotypes between healthy human individuals. Generated by immunoSEQ multiplex PCR, the TCRdb table keeps only in-frame clones and is missing some. This table has about a million clones, 60% to 85% appearing once. The sequenced material came from memory CD4+ T cells from PBMCs. Noted subset: CD45RA-negative fraction. The receptors here all came from a man younger than 30 in good health. Some clones in this sample may be carry-over from other donors' samples.

The CDR3 protein is CASSLNYHEQYF. The CDR3 DNA follows: TGTGCCAGCAGCTTGAACTATCACGAGCAGTACTTC. V gene TRBV5-4 combines with J gene TRBJ2-7; D call uncertain. Germline lookup yields CDR1 SGHNT and CDR2 YYREEE (reference sequence). The V and J ends lost 1 base and 5 bases respectively, with 7 bases between them. The CDR3 runs to 12 residues.

The gene calls are TRBV7-9 and TRBJ2-7, with D unresolved. There are 12 residues in the CDR3. The V end was cut by 5 bases, the J end by 1 base, with 6 bases between. CDR1 is SEHNR, CDR2 FQNEAQ, per germline (reference sequence). The CDR3 spells CASSTISYEQYF. The CDR3 DNA reads as TGTGCCAGCAGCACCATATCCTACGAGCAGTACTTC.

For this clone: The CDR3 carries no conserved terminal phenylalanine or tryptophan, so it likely arises from a read error. This chain joins TRBV19 and TRBJ1-1, with D perhaps matching TRBD1 (6 bases). Trimming took off 5 bases at V and 3 bases at J, with 13 bases between the two ends. Germline V CDR1 and CDR2: LNHDA, SQIVND (reference sequence). The CDR3 is 14 amino acids. As DNA, the CDR3 is TGTGCCAGTAGTCGAAGGGGGGGCTACACTGAAGCTTTCTCT. The encoded protein is CASSRRGGYTEAFS.

A note on this clone: A single base separates this from a much larger clone, so it may be a read error. The chain employs TRBV11-3 and TRBJ2-5; 7 bases align to TRBD1. The trim removed 5 bases at V and 7 bases at J, leaving 10 bases unmatched. The CDR3 extends over 14 amino acids. Germline V gene data show CDR1 as SGHNT and CDR2 as YENEEA. The CDR3 is CASSPGTAKGTQYF. The DNA for the CDR3 is TGTGCCAGCAGCCCCGGGACAGCTAAGGGGACCCAGTACTTC.

The genes are TRBV30 and TRBJ2-7; TRBD1 or TRBD2 may be the D gene (5 bases each). The CDR3 has 14 residues. V was pared by 0 bases and J by 4 bases, with 13 bases between. Per the germline V gene, CDR1 is GTSNPN and CDR2 is SVGIG (reference sequence). The CDR3 sequence is CAWSVPGDGYEQYF. CDR3 DNA: TGTGCCTGGAGTGTACCCGGGGACGGATACGAGCAGTACTTC.

The chain employs TRBV19 and TRBJ1-2; TRBD1 is a possible D gene (5 bases). The V end lost 5 bases, the J end lost 2 bases, and 9 bases lay between the germline ends. Germline V gene sequence: CDR1 LNHDA, CDR2 SQIVND (reference sequence). CDR3 length: 13 residues. The CDR3 sequence is CASSPRGNYGYTF. The CDR3, as DNA: TGTGCCAGTAGTCCCCGGGGGAACTATGGCTACACCTTC. Filled out from reference TRBV19 and TRBJ1-2, the complete variable domain reads DGGITQSPKYLFRKEGQNVTLSCEQNLNHDAMYWYRQDPGQGLRLIYYSQIVNDFQKGDIAEGYSVSREKKESFPLTVTSAQKNPTAFYLCASSPRGNYGYTFGSGTRLTVV.

Of note for this clone: At the DNA level, this CDR3 is encoded by other sequences in the same sample as well. This sequence joins TRBV7-9 and TRBJ1-5, with 7 bases identical to TRBD1. The CDR3 extends over 13 amino acids. Germline CDR1 SEHNR, CDR2 FQNEAQ (reference sequence). Trimming took 6 bases from V and 5 from J; bases not matched to a gene: 4. CDR3 sequence (DNA): TGTGCCAGCAGTTCCCAGGGGGATCAGCCCCAGCATTTT. Encoded protein: CASSSQGDQPQHF.

The chain joins TRBV28 to TRBJ2-7; 8 bases are shared with TRBD1. With V trimmed by 6 bases and J by 4 bases, 8 bases remained unmatched. There are 14 residues in the CDR3. From germline, CDR1 is MDHEN and CDR2 SYDVKM. CDR3 in amino acids: CASSSNGQGYEQYF. The DNA for the CDR3 is TGTGCCAGCAGCTCGAACGGACAGGGTTACGAGCAGTACTTC.

This clone was picked up many times. The chain couples TRBV28 to TRBJ2-7, with 8 bases matching TRBD1. This CDR3 contains 15 residues. Germline CDR1 reads MDHEN; CDR2 reads SYDVKM. V gave up 6 bases and J gave up 2 bases; unmatched junction bases: 9. The CDR3 reads CASSTPGQATYEQYF. The CDR3 bases are TGTGCCAGCAGCACGCCGGGACAGGCTACCTACGAGCAGTACTTC.

This chain uses TRBV11-1 with TRBJ2-7, with a tentative D call TRBD1 (7 bases). Looked up from germline, CDR1 is SGHAT and CDR2 is FQDESV (reference sequence). V shed 5 bases and J shed 12 bases, with 17 bases lying between them. This CDR3 is 12 amino acids long. The DNA of the CDR3 is TGTGCCAGCAGCCAAGACAGGGAGGTTCTGTACTTC. Residues: CASSQDREVLYF.

The genes are TRBV4-2 and TRBJ2-1, with 13 bases matching TRBD2. The CDR3 is made up of 13 amino acids. Germline V gene lookup returns CDR1 LGHNA and CDR2 YNFKEQ. J was trimmed by 15 bases and V by 4 bases; bases with no gene match: 6. The DNA of the CDR3 is TGTGCCAGCAGCCGAGGACTAGCGGGAGTTCTGTTCTTC. Protein sequence: CASSRGLAGVLFF.

V is TRBV15 and J is TRBJ2-1; unclear D gene. Trimming removed 5 bases at V and 6 bases at J, with 14 bases between. Germline V gives CDR1 LNHNV, CDR2 YYDKDF (reference sequence). CDR3 length: 14 residues. CDR3 nucleotides: TGTGCCACCAGCTCTCGGGCCCATGGCAATGAGCAGTTCTTC. Protein product: CATSSRAHGNEQFF.

Worth noting for this clone: A much larger clone lies one base from this, so it may be a read error. This same CDR3 is encoded by further DNA sequences in the sample. The rearrangement uses TRBV5-1 and TRBJ1-1; tentatively, D is TRBD1 (5 bases). This CDR3 has 19 amino acids. The germline V gene has CDR1 SGHRS and CDR2 YFSETQ. Trimming took off 2 bases at V and 0 bases at J, with 23 bases between the two ends. Here the CDR3 reads CASSFWPGDSTDLNTEAFF. CDR3 DNA: TGCGCCAGCAGCTTTTGGCCGGGAGACTCGACAGATTTGAACACTGAAGCTTTCTTT.

Note on this clone: Other DNA sequences in this sample translate to the same CDR3. V is TRBV7-9 and J is TRBJ2-3; D is unresolved. Germline CDR1 and CDR2: SEHNR and FQNEAQ (reference sequence). Trimming left V 1 base short and J 1 base short, with 6 bases between. The CDR3 has 14 residues. This chain's CDR3 is CASSLVVGTDTQYF. DNA of the CDR3: TGTGCCAGCAGCTTAGTGGTCGGCACAGATACGCAGTATTTT.